The 9 T cell receptor beta chains in this list originate from one sample, sequenced in a study of cytomegalovirus exposure and HLA in healthy donors. This PCR relied on a set of 60 Vbeta primers and 13 Jbeta primers. Profiled with immunoSEQ multiplex PCR; TCRdb holds only in-frame clones, not every one. The repertoire includes 150,000 to 200,000 clones, 70% to 75% of them detected once, and under 5.5% sits in the top ten. The sequencing sample was made of PBMCs. These receptors were obtained from a man between 18 and 35 years old in good health and CMV-seropositive.

This clone was counted a single time. The V gene is TRBV5-1, the J gene TRBJ2-3; no definite D call. V lost 0 bases, J lost 4 bases, and 12 bases lay in between. CDR1 is SGHRS, CDR2 YFSETQ, per germline. The CDR3 length is 15 residues. In nucleotides, the CDR3 is TGCGCCAGCAGCTTGGGGCTGACGGCGGCAGATACGCAGTATTTT. Translating it yields CASSLGLTAADTQYF. Together with reference TRBV5-1 and TRBJ2-3, the CDR3 gives the full variable domain: KAGVTQTPRYLIKTRGQQVTLSCSPISGHRSVSWYQQTPGQGLQFLFEYFSETQRNKGNFPGRFSGRQFSNSRSEMNVSTLELGDSALYLCASSLGLTAADTQYFGPGTRLTVL.

The V call is TRBV28, the J call TRBJ1-5; 9 bases agree with TRBD1. This CDR3 region has 15 residues. Germline lookup yields CDR1 MDHEN and CDR2 SYDVKM. The V segment lost 6 bases and the J segment 7 bases; nucleotides outside the gene matches: 10. The CDR3, as DNA: TGTGCCAGCAGGACTCAACAGGGGGCACGGCAGCCCCAGCATTTT. It encodes CASRTQQGARQPQHF. The full variable domain, completed using reference TRBV28 and TRBJ1-5, is DVKVTQSSRYLVKRTGEKVFLECVQDMDHENMFWYRQDPGLGLRLIYFSYDVKMKEKGDIPEGYSVSREKKERFSLILESASTNQTSMYLCASRTQQGARQPQHFGDGTRLSIL.

This clone was picked up a small number of times. V and J are TRBV28 and TRBJ2-3; D perhaps matches TRBD1 (5 bases). Germline V gene sequence: CDR1 MDHEN, CDR2 SYDVKM. The CDR3 loop spans 16 amino acids. Trimming pared 5 bases from V and 1 base from J, leaving 16 bases between. CDR3 sequence: CASSPMTAAGTDTQYF. The CDR3 region has the DNA TGTGCCAGCAGTCCGATGACAGCCGCTGGCACAGATACGCAGTATTTT.

In this sample, this clone turned up once. This sequence joins TRBV9 and TRBJ2-3; tentatively, D is TRBD2 (7 bases). Germline loops: CDR1 SGDLS, CDR2 YYNGEE. The germline V and J ends were trimmed by 0 bases and 9 bases, with 14 bases remaining between them. The CDR3 consists of 14 residues. CDR3 residues: CASSVEGGAGTQYF. The CDR3 DNA reads as TGTGCCAGCAGCGTAGAAGGGGGGGCGGGAACGCAGTATTTT. The full variable domain, completed using reference TRBV9 and TRBJ2-3, is DSGVTQTPKHLITATGQRVTLRCSPRSGDLSVYWYQQSLDQGLQFLIQYYNGEERAKGNILERFSAQQFPDLHSELNLSSLELGDSALYFCASSVEGGAGTQYFGPGTRLTVL.

This clone is a singleton in its sample. The V call is TRBV29-1, the J call TRBJ1-1; D call uncertain. CDR3 length: 15 residues. The V and J ends lost 5 bases and 5 bases respectively, with 21 bases between them. Germline V CDR1 and CDR2: SQVTM, ANQGSEA. CDR3 DNA sequence: TGCAGCGTTCCTCCAACCGGGCCGGCGGGGACTGAAGCTTTCTTT. It yields the protein CSVPPTGPAGTEAFF.

This chain connects TRBV13 to TRBJ2-6; perhaps TRBD1 as D (7 bases). Trimming shortened V by 8 bases and J by 4 bases, and 24 bases separated the two germline ends. The CDR3 has 18 residues. Per the germline V gene, CDR1 is PRHDT and CDR2 is FYEKMQ (reference sequence). CDR3 amino acids: CASAGRTGSPRGANVLTF. CDR3 bases: TGTGCCAGCGCGGGAAGGACAGGTTCCCCCAGGGGGGCCAACGTCCTGACTTTC.

The chain has TRBV28 and TRBJ2-1, with D perhaps matching TRBD1 (7 bases). V lost 6 bases and J lost 13, with 16 bases in between. CDR1 is MDHEN and CDR2 is SYDVKM in the germline V gene. This CDR3 has 12 amino acids. The CDR3 is CASRRQGLQQFF. Here the CDR3 DNA reads TGTGCCAGCAGGAGACAGGGACTCCAACAGTTCTTC.

About this clone: Sequence at one end of the junction differs from germline and may be a read error. The genes are TRBV28 and TRBJ1-2, with D perhaps matching TRBD1 (6 bases). The CDR3 consists of 19 residues. Germline V lookup: CDR1 MDHEN, CDR2 SYDVKM. CDR3 protein: CTSSYPSPGKGDSNNGYTF. The CDR3 DNA sequence: TGTACCAGCAGTTACCCCTCCCCAGGGAAGGGGGATTCTAACAATGGCTACACCTTC.

The chain has TRBV27 and TRBJ2-1, with 9 bases that match TRBD2. This CDR3 comprises 15 residues. Germline V gives CDR1 MNHEY, CDR2 SMNVEV (reference sequence). V lost 4 bases to trimming and J lost 6 bases; unmatched junction nucleotides: 7. This CDR3 reads CASSSGLAGVNEQFF. DNA of the CDR3: TGTGCCAGCAGTTCCGGGTTAGCGGGAGTCAATGAGCAGTTCTTC.